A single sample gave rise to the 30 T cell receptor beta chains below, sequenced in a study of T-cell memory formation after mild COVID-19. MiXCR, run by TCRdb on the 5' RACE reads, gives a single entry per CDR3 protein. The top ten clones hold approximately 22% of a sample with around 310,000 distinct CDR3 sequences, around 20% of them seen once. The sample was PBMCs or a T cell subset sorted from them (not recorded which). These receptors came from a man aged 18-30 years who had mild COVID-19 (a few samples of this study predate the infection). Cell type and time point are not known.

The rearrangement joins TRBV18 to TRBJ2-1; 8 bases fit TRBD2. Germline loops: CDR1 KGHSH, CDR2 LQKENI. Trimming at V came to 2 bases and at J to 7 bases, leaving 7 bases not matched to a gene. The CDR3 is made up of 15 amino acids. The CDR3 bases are TGTGCCAGCTCACCAATCGGGGGGGATAGGAATGAGCAGTTCTTC. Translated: CASSPIGGDRNEQFF.

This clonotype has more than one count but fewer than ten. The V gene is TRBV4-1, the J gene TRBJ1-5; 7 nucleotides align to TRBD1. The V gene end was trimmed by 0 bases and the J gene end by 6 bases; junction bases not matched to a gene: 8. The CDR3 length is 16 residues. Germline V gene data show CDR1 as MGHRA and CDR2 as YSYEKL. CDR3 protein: CASSQDPTGMGQPQHF. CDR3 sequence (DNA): TGCGCCAGCAGCCAAGATCCGACAGGGATGGGTCAGCCCCAGCATTTT.

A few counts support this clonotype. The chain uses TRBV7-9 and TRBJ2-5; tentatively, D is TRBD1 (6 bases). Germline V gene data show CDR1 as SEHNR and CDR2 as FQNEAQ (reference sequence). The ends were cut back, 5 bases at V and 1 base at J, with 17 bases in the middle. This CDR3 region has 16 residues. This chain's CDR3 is CASSNGRRGPQETQYF. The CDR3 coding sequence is TGTGCCAGCAGCAACGGCCGCAGGGGACCCCAAGAGACCCAGTACTTC.

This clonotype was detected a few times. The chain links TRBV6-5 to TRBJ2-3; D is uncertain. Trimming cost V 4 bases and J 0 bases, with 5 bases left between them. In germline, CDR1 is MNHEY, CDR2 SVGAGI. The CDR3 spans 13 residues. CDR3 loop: CASSSHSTDTQYF. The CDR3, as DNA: TGTGCCAGCAGTTCTCACAGCACAGATACGCAGTATTTT.

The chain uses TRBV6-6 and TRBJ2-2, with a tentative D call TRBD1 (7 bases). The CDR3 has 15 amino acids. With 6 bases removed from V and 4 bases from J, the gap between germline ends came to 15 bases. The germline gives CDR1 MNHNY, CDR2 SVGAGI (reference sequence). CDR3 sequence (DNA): TGTGCCAGCAGCGCAATCAGGGGGGTCACCGGGGAGCTGTTTTTT. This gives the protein CASSAIRGVTGELFF.

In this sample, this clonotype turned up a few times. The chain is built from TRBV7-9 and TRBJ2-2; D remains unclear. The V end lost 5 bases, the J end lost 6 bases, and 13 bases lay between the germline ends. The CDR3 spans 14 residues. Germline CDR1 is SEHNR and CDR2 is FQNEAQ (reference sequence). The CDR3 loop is CASSHSSRAGELFF. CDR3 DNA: TGTGCCAGCAGCCACAGTTCTCGCGCCGGGGAGCTGTTTTTT.

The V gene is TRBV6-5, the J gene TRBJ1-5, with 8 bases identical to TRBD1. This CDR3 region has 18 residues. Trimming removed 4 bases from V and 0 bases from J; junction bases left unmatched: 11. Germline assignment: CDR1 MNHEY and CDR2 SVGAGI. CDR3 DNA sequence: TGTGCCAGCAGTTTAACGGGACAGGATGCCTATAGCAATCAGCCCCAGCATTTT. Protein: CASSLTGQDAYSNQPQHF.

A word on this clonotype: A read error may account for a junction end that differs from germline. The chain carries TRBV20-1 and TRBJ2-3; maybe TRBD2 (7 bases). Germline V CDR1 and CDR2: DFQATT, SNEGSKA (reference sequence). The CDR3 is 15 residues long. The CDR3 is CSTRNLAGATDTQYF. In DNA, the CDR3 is TGCAGTACTAGAAACCTGGCGGGGGCTACAGATACGCAGTATTTT.

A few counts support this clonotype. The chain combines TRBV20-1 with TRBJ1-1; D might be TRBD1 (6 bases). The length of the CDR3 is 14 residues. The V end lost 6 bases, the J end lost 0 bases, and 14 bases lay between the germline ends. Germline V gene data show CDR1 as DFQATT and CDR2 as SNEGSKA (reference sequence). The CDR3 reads CSAELQGVNTEAFF. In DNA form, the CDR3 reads TGCAGTGCAGAACTACAGGGCGTGAACACTGAAGCTTTCTTT.

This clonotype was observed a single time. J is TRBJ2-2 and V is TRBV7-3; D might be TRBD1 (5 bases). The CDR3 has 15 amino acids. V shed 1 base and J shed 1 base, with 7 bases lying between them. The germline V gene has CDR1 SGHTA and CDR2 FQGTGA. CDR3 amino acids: CASSLRGWNTGELFF. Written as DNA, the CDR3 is TGTGCCAGCAGCTTAAGGGGCTGGAACACCGGGGAGCTGTTTTTT.

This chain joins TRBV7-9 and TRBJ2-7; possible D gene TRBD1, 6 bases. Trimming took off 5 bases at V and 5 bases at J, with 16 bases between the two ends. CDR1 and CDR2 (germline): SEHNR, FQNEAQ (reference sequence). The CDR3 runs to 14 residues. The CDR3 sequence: CASSTEQGPDEQYV. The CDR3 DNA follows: TGTGCCAGCAGCACAGAACAGGGCCCCGACGAGCAGTACGTC.

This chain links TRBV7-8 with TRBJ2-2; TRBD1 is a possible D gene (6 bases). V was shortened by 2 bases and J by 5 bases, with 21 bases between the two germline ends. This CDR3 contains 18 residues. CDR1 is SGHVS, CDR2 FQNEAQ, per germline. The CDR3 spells CASSLSRDTPLGTGELFF. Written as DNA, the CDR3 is TGTGCCAGCAGCTTATCACGGGACACCCCCTTGGGAACCGGGGAGCTGTTTTTT.

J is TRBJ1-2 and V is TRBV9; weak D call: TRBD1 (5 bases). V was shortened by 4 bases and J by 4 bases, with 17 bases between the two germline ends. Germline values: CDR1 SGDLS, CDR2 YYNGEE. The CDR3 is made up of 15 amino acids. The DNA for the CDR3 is TGTGCCAGCAGCACCCTCGCCGGGGGGGTCTATGGCTACACCTTC. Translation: CASSTLAGGVYGYTF.

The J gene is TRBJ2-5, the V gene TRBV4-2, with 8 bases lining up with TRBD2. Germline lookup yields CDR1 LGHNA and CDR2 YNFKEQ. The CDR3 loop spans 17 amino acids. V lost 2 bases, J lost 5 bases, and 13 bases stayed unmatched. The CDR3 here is CASSQSASRGAGETQYF. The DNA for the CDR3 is TGTGCCAGCAGCCAATCCGCTTCGCGGGGGGCCGGGGAGACCCAGTACTTC.

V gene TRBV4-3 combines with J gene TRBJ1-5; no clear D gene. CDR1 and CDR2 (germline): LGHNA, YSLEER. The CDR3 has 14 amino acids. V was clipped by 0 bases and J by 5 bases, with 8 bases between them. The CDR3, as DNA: TGCGCCAGCAGCCAAGATACGGGATATCAGCCCCAGCATTTT. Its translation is CASSQDTGYQPQHF.

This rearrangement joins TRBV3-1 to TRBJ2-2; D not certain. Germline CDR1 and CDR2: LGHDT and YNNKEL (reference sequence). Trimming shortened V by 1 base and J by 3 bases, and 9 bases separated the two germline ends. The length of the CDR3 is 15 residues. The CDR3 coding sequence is TGTGCCAGCAGCCAAGGGACGGAACACACCGGGGAGCTGTTTTTT. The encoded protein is CASSQGTEHTGELFF. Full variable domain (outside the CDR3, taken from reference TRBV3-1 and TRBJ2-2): DTAVSQTPKYLVTQMGNDKSIKCEQNLGHDTMYWYKQDSKKFLKIMFSYNNKELIINETVPNRFSPKSPDKAHLNLHINSLELGDSAVYFCASSQGTEHTGELFFGEGSRLTVL.

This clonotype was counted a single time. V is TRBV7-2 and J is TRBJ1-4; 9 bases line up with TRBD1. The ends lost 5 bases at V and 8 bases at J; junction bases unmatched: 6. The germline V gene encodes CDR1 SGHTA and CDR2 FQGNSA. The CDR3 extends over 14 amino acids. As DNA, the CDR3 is TGTGCCAGCAGCCCACAGGGGGCGAGGGAAAAACTGTTTTTT. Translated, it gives CASSPQGAREKLFF.

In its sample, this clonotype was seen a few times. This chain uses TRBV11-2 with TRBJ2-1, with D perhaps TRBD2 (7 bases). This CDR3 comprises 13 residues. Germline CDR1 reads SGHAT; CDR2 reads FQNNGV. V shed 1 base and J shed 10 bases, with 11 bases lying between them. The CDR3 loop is CASSLVWGGEQFF. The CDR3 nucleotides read TGTGCCAGCAGCTTAGTCTGGGGGGGCGAGCAGTTCTTC.

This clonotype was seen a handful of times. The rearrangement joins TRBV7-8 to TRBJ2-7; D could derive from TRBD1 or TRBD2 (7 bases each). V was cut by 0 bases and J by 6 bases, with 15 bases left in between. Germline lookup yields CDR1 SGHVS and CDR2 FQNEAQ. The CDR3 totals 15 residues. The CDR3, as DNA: TGTGCCAGCAGCTTAGCTTGGGGCAGGGGGGGCGAGCAGTACGTC. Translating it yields CASSLAWGRGGEQYV.

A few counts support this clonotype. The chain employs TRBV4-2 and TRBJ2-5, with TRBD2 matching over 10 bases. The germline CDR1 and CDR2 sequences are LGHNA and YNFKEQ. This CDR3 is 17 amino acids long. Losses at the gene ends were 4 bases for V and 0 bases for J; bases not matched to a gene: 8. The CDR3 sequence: CASSRTSGTTYQETQYF. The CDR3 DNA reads TGTGCCAGCAGCCGGACTAGCGGCACCACTTACCAAGAGACCCAGTACTTC.

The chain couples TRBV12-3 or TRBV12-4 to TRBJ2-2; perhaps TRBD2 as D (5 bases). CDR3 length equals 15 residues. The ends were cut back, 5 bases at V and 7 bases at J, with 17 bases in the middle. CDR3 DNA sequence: TGTGCCAGCAGTCACCGACGGGGTTCGGGCGGGGAGCTGTTTTTT. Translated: CASSHRRGSGGELFF.

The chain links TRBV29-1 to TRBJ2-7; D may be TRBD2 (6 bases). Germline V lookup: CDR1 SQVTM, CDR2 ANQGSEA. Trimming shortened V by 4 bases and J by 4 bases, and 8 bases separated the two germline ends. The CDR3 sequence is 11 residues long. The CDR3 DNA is TGCAGCGTTGTTAGCGGATACGAGCAGTACTTC. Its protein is CSVVSGYEQYF.

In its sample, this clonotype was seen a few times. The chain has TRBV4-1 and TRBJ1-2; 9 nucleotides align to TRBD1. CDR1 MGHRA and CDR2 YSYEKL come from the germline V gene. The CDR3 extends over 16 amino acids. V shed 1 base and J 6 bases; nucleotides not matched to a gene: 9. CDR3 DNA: TGCGCCAGCAGCCAAGCAAGTGGGGACAGGGTAAATGGCTACACCTTC. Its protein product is CASSQASGDRVNGYTF.

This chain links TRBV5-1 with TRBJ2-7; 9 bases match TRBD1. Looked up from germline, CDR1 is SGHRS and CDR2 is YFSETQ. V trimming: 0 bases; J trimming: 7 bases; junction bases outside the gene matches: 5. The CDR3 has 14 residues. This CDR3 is CASSLVQGALEQYF. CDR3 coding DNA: TGCGCCAGCAGCTTGGTACAGGGGGCCCTAGAGCAGTACTTC.

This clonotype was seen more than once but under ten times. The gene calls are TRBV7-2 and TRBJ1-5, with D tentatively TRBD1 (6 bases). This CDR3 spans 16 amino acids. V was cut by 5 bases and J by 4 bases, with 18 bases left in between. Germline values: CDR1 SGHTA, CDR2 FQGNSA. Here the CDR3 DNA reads TGTGCCAGCAGCCCCTCGGGGGGACATTGGAATCAGCCCCAGCATTTT. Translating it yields CASSPSGGHWNQPQHF. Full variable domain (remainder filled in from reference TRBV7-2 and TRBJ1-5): GAGVSQSPSNKVTEKGKDVELRCDPISGHTALYWYRQSLGQGLEFLIYFQGNSAPDKSGLPSDRFSAERTGGSVSTLTIQRTQQEDSAVYLCASSPSGGHWNQPQHFGDGTRLSIL.

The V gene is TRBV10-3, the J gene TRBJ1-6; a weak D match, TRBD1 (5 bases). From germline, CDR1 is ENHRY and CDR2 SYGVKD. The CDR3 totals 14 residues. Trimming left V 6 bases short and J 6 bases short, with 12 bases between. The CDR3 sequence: CAIRRRRVNSPLHF. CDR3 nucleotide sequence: TGTGCCATCAGGCGGCGCAGGGTTAATTCACCCCTCCACTTT.

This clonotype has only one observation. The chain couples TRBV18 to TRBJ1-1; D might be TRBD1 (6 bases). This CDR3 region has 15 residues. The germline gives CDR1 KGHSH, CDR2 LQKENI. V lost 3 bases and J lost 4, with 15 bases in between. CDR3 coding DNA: TGTGCCAGCTCACCCCTAAAGGGGGGGAGCACTGAAGCTTTCTTT. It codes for CASSPLKGGSTEAFF.

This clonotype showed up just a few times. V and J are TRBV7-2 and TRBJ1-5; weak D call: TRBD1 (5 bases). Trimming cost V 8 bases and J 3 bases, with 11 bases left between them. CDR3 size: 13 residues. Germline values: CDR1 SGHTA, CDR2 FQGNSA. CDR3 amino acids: CASRQGPNQPQHF. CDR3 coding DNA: TGTGCCAGCCGGCAGGGACCCAATCAGCCCCAGCATTTT. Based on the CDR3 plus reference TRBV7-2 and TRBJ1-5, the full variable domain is GAGVSQSPSNKVTEKGKDVELRCDPISGHTALYWYRQSLGQGLEFLIYFQGNSAPDKSGLPSDRFSAERTGGSVSTLTIQRTQQEDSAVYLCASRQGPNQPQHFGDGTRLSIL.

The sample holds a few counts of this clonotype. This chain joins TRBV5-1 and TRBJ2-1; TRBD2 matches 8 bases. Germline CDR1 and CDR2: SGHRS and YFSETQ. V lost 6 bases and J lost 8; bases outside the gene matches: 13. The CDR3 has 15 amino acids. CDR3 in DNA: TGCGCCAGCACCCCCCCGGGCGGGGGGATGCATGAGCAGTTCTTC. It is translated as CASTPPGGGMHEQFF.

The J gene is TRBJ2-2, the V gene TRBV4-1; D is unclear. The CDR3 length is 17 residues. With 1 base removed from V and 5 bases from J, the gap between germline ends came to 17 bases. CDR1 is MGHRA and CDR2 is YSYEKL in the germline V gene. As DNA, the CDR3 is TGCGCCAGCAGCCAAGCGTCTCCGCGGTCTAGGACCGGGGAGCTGTTTTTT. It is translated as CASSQASPRSRTGELFF.